Shown below are 7 T cell receptor beta chains from a single sample sequenced in a study of cytomegalovirus exposure and HLA in healthy donors. 13 Jbeta primers and 60 Vbeta primers were used for the PCR. Method: immunoSEQ multiplex PCR; TCRdb's copy keeps in-frame clones and lacks some. The sample has roughly 180,000 clones, around 74% seen once. Material: PBMCs. The receptors were gathered from a male donor in good health and CMV-seronegative.

The genes are TRBV19 and TRBJ1-1, with D tentatively TRBD1 (6 bases). The CDR3 has 14 residues. Germline-derived CDR1 and CDR2 are LNHDA and SQIVND (reference sequence). V was trimmed by 7 bases and J by 0 bases, leaving 12 bases between them. This CDR3 reads CASTQDSMNTEAFF. The CDR3 region has the DNA TGTGCCAGTACCCAGGACAGCATGAACACTGAAGCTTTCTTT.

In its sample, this clone was seen a few times. Other DNA sequences within the sample encode an identical CDR3. The chain combines TRBV6-5 with TRBJ1-1; 7 nucleotides line up with TRBD1. Trimming at V came to 6 bases and at J to 4 bases, leaving 2 bases not matched to a gene. CDR3 length equals 12 residues. Germline CDR1 reads MNHEY; CDR2 reads SVGAGI. In DNA, the CDR3 is TGTGCCAGCAGCCCAGGGGGCACTGAAGCTTTCTTT. It encodes CASSPGGTEAFF.

The V and J genes are TRBV6-5 and TRBJ1-5; 8 positions agree with TRBD1. The junction had 2 bases not matched to a gene; V was cut back by 4 bases and J by 3 bases. Germline CDR1 is MNHEY and CDR2 is SVGAGI. This CDR3 spans 14 amino acids. Here the CDR3 reads CASSSTGANQPQHF. CDR3 DNA sequence: TGTGCCAGCAGTTCGACAGGGGCCAATCAGCCCCAGCATTTT.

There are a few counts of this clone. The J gene is TRBJ2-1, the V gene TRBV6-6, with TRBD1 matching 7 bases. V shed 0 bases, J shed 8 bases, and the junction held 10 bases outside the gene matches. Germline-derived CDR1 and CDR2 are MNHNY and SVGAGI (reference sequence). The CDR3 has 16 residues. The CDR3 region is CASSYSRGGERHEQFF. The CDR3 DNA sequence: TGTGCCAGCAGTTACTCGAGAGGGGGCGAGAGGCATGAGCAGTTCTTC.

J is TRBJ1-2 and V is TRBV7-9; TRBD1 matches 9 bases. With 5 bases clipped from V and 4 bases from J, the junction kept 5 bases outside the gene matches. Germline CDR1 SEHNR, CDR2 FQNEAQ (reference sequence). The length of the CDR3 is 14 residues. CDR3 nucleotides: TGTGCCAGCAGCCCCGGGACAGGGTCCTATGGCTACACCTTC. The encoded protein is CASSPGTGSYGYTF.

The V call is TRBV12-5, the J call TRBJ1-2; the D gene is possibly TRBD1 (6 bases). The length of the CDR3 is 14 residues. Trimming pared 6 bases from V and 4 bases from J, leaving 15 bases between. Per germline, CDR1 LGHNT and CDR2 FRNRAP. CDR3 nucleotides: TGTGCTAGTGGGCCCCCGGGGGGCTTCTATGGCTACACCTTC. Residues: CASGPPGGFYGYTF.

J is TRBJ2-1 and V is TRBV25-1, with a tentative D call TRBD1 (6 bases). Germline values: CDR1 MGHDK, CDR2 SYGVNS. The V end was cut by 4 bases, the J end by 7 bases, with 14 bases between. The CDR3 is 14 amino acids. The CDR3 coding sequence is TGTGCCAGCAGTGTGGCAGGGGTGATGAATGAGCAGTTCTTC. Translating gives CASSVAGVMNEQFF.